This record looks at one T cell receptor (beta chain) sequence and its context. This specimen belongs to a study of blood T cell repertoires in COVID-19. About the study: T cells, B-cell-depleted T cells, or PBMCs supplied cDNA or gDNA.

The CDR3 is made up of 15 amino acids. Trimming removed 4 bases from V and 4 bases from J; junction bases left unmatched: 9. Germline V gene data show CDR1 as SGDLS and CDR2 as YYNGEE. Authors' analysis steps: Quantification of nucleated cells was approximated via reference gene primer amplification. Libraries were prepared by immunoSEQ multiplex PCR; TCRdb keeps only in-frame clonotypes and omits some of them. V and J calls plus clone size are reproduced from that table; the DNA served to infer D and trimming. The repertoire holds roughly 250,000 clones, with 70% to 85% as singletons. Input material: peripheral blood. The TCR originated in a woman older than 75 with acute or convalescent COVID-19. The V gene is TRBV9, the J gene TRBJ1-2, with 8 bases identical to TRBD1. As DNA, the CDR3 is TGTGCCAGCAGCCCTGGGGGACAGGATGCCTATGGCTACACCTTC. Its protein product is CASSPGGQDAYGYTF.